This T cell receptor (beta chain) appears in the sequencing data of a study of blood T cell repertoires in COVID-19. Study-level information: Both acute and convalescent COVID-19 samples were obtained from the United States, Italy and Spain. From T cells, B-cell-depleted T cells, or PBMCs came the material, which was cDNA or gDNA.

Trimming took 3 bases from V and 6 from J, leaving 16 bases between them. The germline V gene encodes CDR1 SGHRS and CDR2 YFSETQ. There are 14 residues in the CDR3. Under the authors' procedure: Reference gene primer amplification gave estimated nucleated cell counts. Clones were sequenced by immunoSEQ multiplex PCR, and TCRdb holds only the in-frame ones, with some missing. Clone size and the V and J calls come from that table; the DNA yielded D and trimming. The profile shows roughly 220,000 clones, 88% of them singletons. This TCR was recovered from a woman aged 45-60 years with acute COVID-19. The sample was PBMCs or T cells enriched from blood (not recorded which). The chain is built from TRBV5-1 and TRBJ2-7, with a possible D match to TRBD2 (6 bases). CDR3 residues: CASSSEGMPGEQYF. As DNA, the CDR3 is TGCGCCAGCAGCTCGGAGGGGATGCCTGGCGAGCAGTACTTC.